This T cell receptor (beta chain) was obtained from a study of cytotoxic CD8 clonotypes in ibrutinib-treated CLL. Study details: The cohort had around 10 relapsed/refractory and 15 treatment-naive patients, 17 IGHV unmutated.

Overall study results and limits: Measured clonality at baseline was greater than in age-matched healthy donors and tracked with circulating CD8+ T-cell counts. Collection times varied between progressing and sustained-remission patients.

Germline CDR1 is LNHDA and CDR2 is SQIVND (reference sequence). This CDR3 contains 14 residues. Deletions cut 5 bases from V and 9 bases from J, with 17 bases between. Of note for this clone: The antigen is unknown.

Here immunoSEQ multiplex PCR was the method, and the copy in TCRdb shows in-frame clones only, minus some. The sample holds about 140,000 clones, around 81% seen once. The TCR sequence derives from a human donor with chronic lymphocytic leukemia. Sequencing was performed on PBMCs, taken after 36 months of ibrutinib treatment. The V call is TRBV19, the J call TRBJ1-5; no clear D. CDR3 amino acids: CASSLGRGGRPQHF. The CDR3, as DNA: TGTGCCAGTAGTCTAGGAAGAGGCGGGCGGCCCCAGCATTTT.